This T cell receptor (beta chain) was identified during a study of T cell responses to AZD1222 COVID-19 vaccine. Study outcomes and limitations: Vaccine-associated CD4 TCRs spanned spike, dominant at 160-218 and 743-854. Reportedly, close to half of spike-specific TCRs are directed against unmutated variant regions. Donor demographics were predominantly white British with a female majority; clonal diversity may be underestimated.

A remark on this clone: What it binds is not known. At one end, the junction sequence differs from germline, possibly due to a read error.

This CDR3 region has 15 residues. Per the germline V gene, CDR1 is SGHRS and CDR2 is YFSETQ. Using immunoSEQ multiplex PCR, the repertoire was profiled, and TCRdb retains in-frame clones only, with some absent. The sample lists 90,000 to 100,000 clones; 70% to 90% were seen once. The receptor was isolated from an adult in good health. The rearrangement uses TRBV5-1 and TRBJ2-5, with D uncertain. This material consisted of peripheral blood, taken on day 0 of AZD1222 vaccination. The CDR3 here is CASSLSLKEGETQYF. CDR3 in DNA: TGTGCCAGCAGCTTGTCCCTGAAAGAAGGGGAGACCCAGTACTTC.